The 25 T cell receptor beta chains given below trace back to one sample, sequenced in a study of cytotoxic CD8 clonotypes in ibrutinib-treated CLL. The protocol was immunoSEQ multiplex PCR, while the TCRdb copy is restricted to in-frame clones and leaves out a portion. The sample holds about 140,000 clones; roughly 80% are singletons and the top ten take 25% to 30%. The source material was PBMCs, sampled after 12 months of ibrutinib treatment. Receptor source: a human donor with chronic lymphocytic leukemia.

The gene calls are TRBV18 and TRBJ2-5; 8 bases align to TRBD1. The CDR3 is 15 residues long. Germline assignment: CDR1 KGHSH and CDR2 LQKENI. Germline trimming cut 3 bases from V and 3 bases from J; bases unmatched to any gene: 6. The CDR3 DNA reads TGTGCCAGCTCACCTCCGGGACAGGTGAAAGAGACCCAGTACTTC. Translating it yields CASSPPGQVKETQYF.

In nucleotides, the CDR3 is TGTGCCAGCAGCGTAGATCGGGGCGCCTATGGCTACACCTTC. Translation: CASSVDRGAYGYTF. This rearrangement joins TRBV9 to TRBJ1-2; possibly TRBD1 for D (5 bases). CDR3 length equals 14 residues. V shed 0 bases and J shed 4 bases, with 10 bases lying between them. Germline CDR1 SGDLS, CDR2 YYNGEE.

As concerns this clone: A junction end diverges from the germline sequence, so it may reflect a read error. The chain is built from TRBV7-9 and TRBJ2-5; tentative D call: TRBD1 (6 bases). The CDR3 spans 11 residues. CDR1 SEHNR and CDR2 FQNEAQ come from the germline V gene (reference sequence). The CDR3 sequence: CASSFEGQYHF. CDR3 sequence (DNA): TGTGCCAGCAGCTTTGAGGGACAATATCACTTC.

This rearrangement joins TRBV15 to TRBJ2-7; TRBD2 might be the D (6 bases). V was clipped by 1 base and J by 6 bases, with 13 bases between them. Germline lookup yields CDR1 LNHNV and CDR2 YYDKDF (reference sequence). The CDR3 consists of 14 residues. The CDR3 here is CATSRGGGGSEQYF. Here the CDR3 DNA reads TGTGCCACCAGCAGAGGGGGTGGAGGGTCCGAGCAGTACTTC.

J is TRBJ1-2 and V is TRBV4-3; D is perhaps TRBD1 (6 bases). The V gene lost 3 bases and the J gene lost 5 bases, with 13 bases spanning the gap. CDR3 size: 14 residues. Germline-derived CDR1 and CDR2 are LGHNA and YSLEER. This chain's CDR3 is CASSQTEQGYGYTF. The DNA of the CDR3 is TGCGCCAGCAGCCAGACCGAACAGGGTTATGGCTACACCTTC.

The chain carries TRBV28 and TRBJ1-5; D unresolved. CDR3 length: 12 residues. Germline CDR1 is MDHEN and CDR2 is SYDVKM. V was pared by 2 bases and J by 4 bases, with 3 bases between. CDR3 protein: CASSLRNQPQHF. The CDR3 nucleotides read TGTGCCAGCAGTTTACGAAATCAGCCCCAGCATTTT. Full variable domain (rest looked up from reference TRBV28 and TRBJ1-5): DVKVTQSSRYLVKRTGEKVFLECVQDMDHENMFWYRQDPGLGLRLIYFSYDVKMKEKGDIPEGYSVSREKKERFSLILESASTNQTSMYLCASSLRNQPQHFGDGTRLSIL.

V gene TRBV23-1 combines with J gene TRBJ2-7; D gene unclear. Being an ORF, TRBV23-1 has a function that is uncertain. The V end was cut by 3 bases, the J end by 3 bases, with 12 bases between. This CDR3 has 14 residues. The CDR3 region has the DNA TGCGCCAGCAGTCAGAGTGTCACGGACTACGAGCAGTACTTC. Translating gives CASSQSVTDYEQYF.

This clone was detected only a few times. This sequence joins TRBV7-6 and TRBJ2-7, with 10 nucleotides matching TRBD2. The germline V gene encodes CDR1 SGHVS and CDR2 FNYEAQ. There are 15 residues in the CDR3. With V trimmed by 2 bases and J by 3 bases, 4 bases remained unmatched. DNA for the CDR3: TGTGCCAGCAGCTTAACTAGCGGGGCGAACTACGAGCAGTACTTC. Its translation: CASSLTSGANYEQYF.

The genes are TRBV7-2 and TRBJ1-5; tentative D call: TRBD1 (6 bases). This CDR3 contains 19 residues. CDR1 is SGHTA and CDR2 is FQGNSA in the germline V gene. Trimming took 4 bases from V and 3 from J, leaving 25 bases between them. This CDR3 reads CASSSEFPQSTGHNQPQHF. The CDR3 DNA reads TGTGCCAGCAGCTCCGAGTTTCCACAAAGTACAGGGCACAATCAGCCCCAGCATTTT.

The chain combines TRBV18 with TRBJ2-5, with unresolved D. The germline V and J ends were trimmed by 5 bases and 4 bases, with 5 bases remaining between them. Germline V gene data show CDR1 as KGHSH and CDR2 as LQKENI. The CDR3 is 11 residues long. The CDR3 reads CASSGSETQYF. CDR3 in DNA: TGTGCCAGCTCAGGGTCAGAGACCCAGTACTTC.

The V and J genes are TRBV18 and TRBJ2-5; D unresolved. The CDR3 extends over 14 amino acids. Trimming removed 0 bases from V and 2 bases from J, with 7 bases in between. Germline CDR1 reads KGHSH; CDR2 reads LQKENI. This CDR3 reads CASSPPFGQETQYF. As DNA, the CDR3 is TGTGCCAGCTCACCACCGTTTGGACAAGAGACCCAGTACTTC. The full variable domain, with the rest looked up from reference TRBV18 and TRBJ2-5, is NAGVMQNPRHLVRRRGQEARLRCSPMKGHSHVYWYRQLPEEGLKFMVYLQKENIIDESGMPKERFSAEFPKEGPSILRIQQVVRGDSAAYFCASSPPFGQETQYFGPGTRLLVL.

This clone was counted between two and nine times. V and J are TRBV19 and TRBJ1-5; D perhaps matches TRBD1 (5 bases). Germline CDR1 LNHDA, CDR2 SQIVND (reference sequence). V lost 3 bases and J lost 3, with 12 bases in between. The CDR3 is 15 residues long. For the CDR3, the DNA is TGTGCCAGTAGTATCTGGGACCCAGCCAATCAGCCCCAGCATTTT. This translates into CASSIWDPANQPQHF.

This clone was seen only once. The J gene is TRBJ2-7, the V gene TRBV9, with TRBD1 identical over 10 bases. Per germline, CDR1 SGDLS and CDR2 YYNGEE. The CDR3 runs to 15 residues. V lost 2 bases, J lost 4 bases, and 6 bases stayed unmatched. CDR3 DNA: TGTGCCAGCAGCGTTTTGACAGGGGGCCTTTACGAGCAGTACTTC. Encoded protein: CASSVLTGGLYEQYF.

This clone came up a few times. The CDR3: CASSRTGGNTGELFF. CDR3 nucleotides: TGTGCCAGCAGCCGGACAGGGGGTAACACCGGGGAGCTGTTTTTT. This rearrangement joins TRBV6-5 to TRBJ2-2; 10 bases map to TRBD1. The CDR3 extends over 15 amino acids. V shed 6 bases, J shed 2 bases, and the junction held 3 bases outside the gene matches. Per the germline V gene, CDR1 is MNHEY and CDR2 is SVGAGI.

A single count supports this clone. The chain combines TRBV28 with TRBJ2-2; D remains ambiguous. Trimming removed 3 bases from V and 6 bases from J, with 11 bases in between. Germline V gene lookup returns CDR1 MDHEN and CDR2 SYDVKM. The CDR3 extends over 14 amino acids. The CDR3 protein is CASSLRLSAGELFF. The CDR3 nucleotides read TGTGCCAGCAGTTTGCGACTTTCGGCCGGGGAGCTGTTTTTT.

This chain links TRBV28 with TRBJ2-7; 11 nucleotides line up with TRBD2. J lost 6 bases, V lost 3 bases, and 4 bases had no gene match. The germline V gene has CDR1 MDHEN and CDR2 SYDVKM. The CDR3 covers 14 residues. The CDR3 loop is CASSFIAGGGEQYF. The CDR3 DNA follows: TGTGCCAGCAGTTTTATAGCGGGAGGGGGCGAGCAGTACTTC. The full variable domain, its missing parts supplied by reference TRBV28 and TRBJ2-7, is DVKVTQSSRYLVKRTGEKVFLECVQDMDHENMFWYRQDPGLGLRLIYFSYDVKMKEKGDIPEGYSVSREKKERFSLILESASTNQTSMYLCASSFIAGGGEQYFGPGTRLTVT.

The rearrangement uses TRBV10-3 and TRBJ2-3, with D possibly TRBD2 on 5 matching bases. Trimming removed 7 bases at V and 6 bases at J, with 14 bases between. CDR1 and CDR2 (germline): ENHRY, SYGVKD. The CDR3 totals 13 residues. The CDR3 nucleotides read TGTGCCATCACCCGGCTAGCCGGGGATACGCAGTATTTT. Translation: CAITRLAGDTQYF.

This chain connects TRBV20-1 to TRBJ1-1; no definite D call. The CDR3 consists of 11 residues. CDR1 is DFQATT, CDR2 SNEGSKA, per germline (reference sequence). Between the trimmed V and J ends, which lost 3 bases and 8 bases, there was a span of 10 bases. The DNA for the CDR3 is TGCAGTGCTAGGGCAAGTAGCGAAGCTTTCTTT. This codes for CSARASSEAFF.

The chain links TRBV7-9 to TRBJ2-7, with 7 bases that match TRBD2. Germline V gene data show CDR1 as SEHNR and CDR2 as FQNEAQ (reference sequence). This CDR3 has 16 residues. Losses at the gene ends were 5 bases for V and 2 bases for J; bases not matched to a gene: 12. CDR3 nucleotide sequence: TGTGCCAGCAGCCAAAAGCGGGAACGGCCTCCCTACGAGCAGTACTTC. Protein product: CASSQKRERPPYEQYF.

V gene TRBV19 combines with J gene TRBJ2-7; 7 nucleotides match TRBD1. The V gene's germline CDR1 is LNHDA and CDR2 SQIVND (reference sequence). J was trimmed by 3 bases and V by 5 bases; bases with no gene match: 7. This CDR3 spans 14 amino acids. The CDR3: CASSLRDRLYEQYF. In nucleotides, the CDR3 is TGTGCCAGTAGTCTCCGGGACAGACTCTACGAGCAGTACTTC. Looking up the rest from reference TRBV19 and TRBJ2-7 gives the full variable domain: DGGITQSPKYLFRKEGQNVTLSCEQNLNHDAMYWYRQDPGQGLRLIYYSQIVNDFQKGDIAEGYSVSREKKESFPLTVTSAQKNPTAFYLCASSLRDRLYEQYFGPGTRLTVT.

The chain combines TRBV2 with TRBJ2-3; 8 nucleotides match TRBD1. The J segment lost 4 bases and the V segment lost 5 bases, leaving 5 bases of the junction unmatched. CDR3 length: 14 residues. Germline V gene sequence: CDR1 SNHLY, CDR2 FYNNEI. This CDR3 reads CASSTGGSADTQYF. DNA of the CDR3: TGTGCCAGCAGTACAGGGGGTTCTGCAGATACGCAGTATTTT.

CDR3 sequence: CASSPRTATNEKLFF. CDR3 sequence (DNA): TGTGCCAGCAGTCCCCGGACAGCAACTAATGAAAAACTGTTTTTT. The rearrangement links TRBV11-2 to TRBJ1-4; possible D gene TRBD1, 6 bases. Trimming shortened V by 6 bases and J by 0 bases, and 11 bases separated the two germline ends. CDR1 SGHAT and CDR2 FQNNGV come from the germline V gene. The CDR3 contains 15 residues.

The J gene is TRBJ1-1, the V gene TRBV5-1; 9 nucleotides match TRBD1. CDR3 length: 14 residues. Germline CDR1 and CDR2: SGHRS and YFSETQ. With V trimmed by 2 bases and J by 5 bases, 4 bases remained unmatched. The CDR3 coding sequence is TGCGCCAGCAGCTTACAGGGGGCAGAAACTGAAGCTTTCTTT. Residues: CASSLQGAETEAFF.

The rearrangement joins TRBV19 to TRBJ2-3; D is uncertain. The CDR3 runs 14 residues. V was shortened by 4 bases and J by 2 bases, with 10 bases between the two germline ends. In germline, CDR1 is LNHDA, CDR2 SQIVND (reference sequence). The CDR3, as DNA: TGTGCCAGTAGTACCGATTGGACCACAGATACGCAGTATTTT. Amino acid sequence: CASSTDWTTDTQYF.

This sequence joins TRBV5-1 and TRBJ2-7; D is possibly TRBD1 (5 bases). CDR3 length: 14 amino acids. Germline values: CDR1 SGHRS, CDR2 YFSETQ. Trimming stripped 3 bases from V and 2 bases from J, with 12 bases between. The CDR3 DNA sequence: TGCGCCAGCAGCTCTACCTCAGGGACCTACGAGCAGTACTTC. As protein: CASSSTSGTYEQYF.